The clone carrying this T cell receptor beta chain was detected only once. These data belong to a study of T cell responses to AZD1222 COVID-19 vaccine. The assay was immunoSEQ multiplex PCR, and TCRdb's table has in-frame clones only and misses some. Among approximately 150,000 clones, under 90% were seen once, and the ten largest hold 1.5% to 2%. The germline V gene has CDR1 SGHNT and CDR2 YYREEE (reference sequence). The V gene end was trimmed by 1 base and the J gene end by 4 bases; junction bases not matched to a gene: 1. The CDR3 totals 14 residues. The clonotype was recovered from an adult who received the AZD1222 COVID-19 vaccine. The sequenced sample was peripheral blood, obtained 28 days after the second AZD1222 dose. The J gene is TRBJ2-1, the V gene TRBV5-4; 8 nucleotides align to TRBD2. The CDR3 spells CASSLRGGYNEQFF. The CDR3 bases are TGTGCCAGCAGCTTGCGGGGGGGATACAATGAGCAGTTCTTC.